Given below is one T cell receptor (beta chain) in context. This clone's antigen is unknown. No base-level quality is on record; no much larger clone is a single base apart. This sample stems from a study of T cell responses to AZD1222 COVID-19 vaccine (dated by TCRdb to 2020 to 2023). For the study in its entirety: AZD1222 recipients given second doses at about 4 weeks or at about 12 weeks were pooled, since spike-specific TCR depth and breadth were not found to differ between the two schedules. Trial participants were enrolled by age into 18-55, 56-69 and 70-plus year subgroups, with around 150, 28 and 57 TCR-sequenced participants respectively. TCR sequencing was performed for about 240 trial participants, of whom roughly 200 were given two doses of AZD1222 and around 26 were given two doses of MenACWY control vaccine. Overall results and qualifications from the work: Only 5 to 7 AZD1222 recipients were SARS-CoV-2 seropositive at baseline, limiting conclusions about previously exposed vaccinees. After two AZD1222 doses, both the breadth and the depth of spike-specific TCRs were significantly higher than at day 0 and than in MenACWY recipients. Epitopes outside the regions mutated in the B.1.351 and B.1.1.7 variants were reportedly recognized by nearly half of the unique spike-specific TCRs. Because no day 14 peak-response samples were available, the repertoires could be characterized only after the peak T cell response. In the small 56-69-year group, the increase in depth fell short of significance, most likely because of low power. Most participants were white British and females outnumbered males, and the authors suggested that clonal diversity may have been underestimated. CD4 TCRs associated with the vaccine covered the entire spike protein, and the dominant responses were in regions 160-218 and 743-854.

The CDR3 regions of human TCRbeta chains were subjected to immunosequencing. The original pipeline was this. TCRs in the repertoires were compared against a reference library of SARS-CoV-2-specific TCRs that had been generated with the MIRA antigen-specificity platform. Breadth meant the fraction of unique TCRs that were SARS-CoV-2-associated, whereas depth meant the fraction of total T cells that were SARS-CoV-2-associated. Using the MIRA data, every spike-specific TCR was mapped to the spike region that the TCR reacted to and assigned to either a CD4 or a CD8 class. Log10-transformed breadth and depth values were compared by one-way ANOVA with Sidak's multiple comparisons tests. TCRdb provides this immuneACCESS table in a form limited to in-frame rearrangements. Some clones are lacking; in checked studies, under half of them reflect an unresolved V gene, and why the rest are absent is not known. V and J calls and clone size are those listed in that table; D and trimming were worked out from the DNA. This sample holds over 150,000 clones; 87% were observed only once. Together, the top ten hold roughly 2.5% of the sample.

V gives up 1 base and J gives up 7 bases, and the segment between their germline ends measures 17 bases. Sequences SEHNR (CDR1) and FQNEAQ (CDR2) are obtained from the germline V gene (reference sequence). The CDR3 has 15 amino acids, counting the end cysteine and phenylalanine. The CDR3 DNA has 45 bases and is translated from base 1. Reading the label with the study, this specimen's time point is: baseline before first vaccination. Vaccinee samples came from UK trials COV001 and COV002, including a single-blind randomized controlled phase 2/3 trial of AZD1222 (ChAdOx1 nCoV-19) in healthy adults. For TCRbeta chain sequencing, PBMC samples from trial participants were taken at day 0 and at day 28 after the second dose.

In this chain, TRBV7-9 is recombined with TRBJ2-7; 5 matching bases give a weak D call of TRBD2. This specimen was peripheral blood, taken on day 0 of AZD1222 vaccination. This sequence was found in an adult in good health. CDR3 sequence: CASSLEVQQPGEQYF. The base sequence is TGTGCCAGCAGCTTAGAAGTACAGCAGCCGGGAGAGCAGTACTTC. The variable domain in full, with residues beyond the CDR3 obtained from the reference TRBV7-9 and TRBJ2-7 genes, is DTGVSQNPRHKITKRGQNVTFRCDPISEHNRLYWYRQTLGQGPEFLTYFQNEAQLEKSRLLSDRFSAERPKGSFSTLEIQRTEQGDSAMYLCASSLEVQQPGEQYFGPGTRLTVT.